These 13 T cell receptor beta chains were sequenced from one sample in a study of blood T cells in healthy people across ages. Through a sample-barcoded 5' primer and a J-beta primer mix, a second PCR was run for roughly 7 to 12 cycles. TCRdb reprocessed the 5' RACE reads with MiXCR, giving one entry per CDR3 protein. The table lists 850,000 to 1,000,000 distinct CDR3 sequences, 51% of them singletons. The sequencing input was blood. Receptor source: a woman in her sixties in good health.

The chain carries TRBV28 and TRBJ2-5; D unresolved. Germline V gene data show CDR1 as MDHEN and CDR2 as SYDVKM. This CDR3 spans 15 amino acids. V shed 5 bases and J shed 1 base, with 14 bases lying between them. The CDR3 reads CASSPLWRLQETQYF. The CDR3 nucleotides read TGTGCCAGCAGTCCCCTTTGGCGTCTCCAAGAGACCCAGTACTTC.

V is TRBV20-1 and J is TRBJ2-1, with D tentatively TRBD2 (6 bases). The germline gives CDR1 DFQATT, CDR2 SNEGSKA (reference sequence). The CDR3 runs 15 residues. The ends were cut back, 6 bases at V and 0 bases at J, with 15 bases in the middle. The CDR3 loop is CSAPNGGISYNEQFF. The DNA for the CDR3 is TGCAGTGCCCCAAATGGGGGGATCTCCTACAATGAGCAGTTCTTC.

This chain connects TRBV5-1 to TRBJ2-5, with D unclear. V was trimmed by 4 bases and J by 4 bases, leaving 11 bases between them. The CDR3 totals 13 residues. Germline lookup yields CDR1 SGHRS and CDR2 YFSETQ. The CDR3: CASSVTVVETQYF. CDR3 bases: TGCGCCAGCAGCGTGACGGTGGTAGAGACCCAGTACTTC. Using reference TRBV5-1 and TRBJ2-5 for the parts outside the CDR3, the full variable domain is KAGVTQTPRYLIKTRGQQVTLSCSPISGHRSVSWYQQTPGQGLQFLFEYFSETQRNKGNFPGRFSGRQFSNSRSEMNVSTLELGDSALYLCASSVTVVETQYFGPGTRLLVL.

J is TRBJ1-4 and V is TRBV11-2; a possible D gene is TRBD1 (6 bases). Trimming left V 5 bases short and J 8 bases short, with 18 bases between. The CDR3 is 15 residues long. The V gene's germline CDR1 is SGHAT and CDR2 FQNNGV. CDR3: CASSRRGHSREKLFF. The DNA for the CDR3 is TGTGCCAGCAGCCGACGGGGACATTCAAGGGAAAAACTGTTTTTT.

V and J are TRBV20-1 and TRBJ2-4; D not resolved. Germline V CDR1 and CDR2: DFQATT, SNEGSKA (reference sequence). V was cut by 3 bases and J by 6 bases, with 9 bases left in between. The CDR3 runs 12 residues. The CDR3 protein is CSASPLINIQYF. The CDR3 bases are TGCAGTGCTAGCCCCCTCATAAACATTCAGTACTTC.

The sample holds a few counts of this clonotype. The V gene is TRBV28, the J gene TRBJ2-3; no clear D. CDR1 and CDR2 from the germline V gene are MDHEN and SYDVKM. The CDR3 covers 15 residues. Trimming removed 5 bases from V and 0 bases from J, with 12 bases in between. The CDR3 spells CASSSSGSSTDTQYF. The CDR3 DNA follows: TGTGCCAGCAGTAGTTCGGGCTCTAGCACAGATACGCAGTATTTT.

This clonotype was detected only once. This chain links TRBV9 with TRBJ2-1; 8 bases align to TRBD1. The CDR3 extends over 13 amino acids. Germline assignment: CDR1 SGDLS and CDR2 YYNGEE. V trimming: 3 bases; J trimming: 10 bases; junction bases outside the gene matches: 6. The CDR3: CASSDQGAREQFF. The CDR3 coding sequence is TGTGCCAGCAGCGACCAGGGGGCAAGGGAGCAGTTCTTC.

The sample holds a few counts of this clonotype. This rearrangement joins TRBV28 to TRBJ2-3; 11 bases are a match to TRBD2. V lost 3 bases to trimming and J lost 9 bases; unmatched junction nucleotides: 8. The CDR3 runs to 15 residues. Germline CDR1 reads MDHEN; CDR2 reads SYDVKM. CDR3 in amino acids: CASSFRTRLAGTQYF. CDR3 sequence (DNA): TGTGCCAGCAGTTTTAGGACGCGACTAGCGGGGACGCAGTATTTT.

The chain joins TRBV3-1 to TRBJ1-4; D not certain. Germline V gene data show CDR1 as LGHDT and CDR2 as YNNKEL (reference sequence). The CDR3 covers 14 residues. Trimming removed 1 base from V and 10 bases from J, with 13 bases in between. CDR3 DNA: TGTGCCAGCAGCCAAGGATCGCCAGGTGGAAAACTGTTTTTT. Residues: CASSQGSPGGKLFF.

In this sample, this clonotype turned up a few times. This chain uses TRBV2 with TRBJ2-7; no definite D call. The CDR3 spans 14 residues. The V end lost 3 bases, the J end lost 2 bases, and 11 bases lay between the germline ends. Per germline, CDR1 SNHLY and CDR2 FYNNEI. The CDR3 nucleotides are TGTGCCAGCAGTGATCCGGGTGTTACCTACGAGCAGTACTTC. Amino acids: CASSDPGVTYEQYF.

V gene TRBV6-5 combines with J gene TRBJ1-1; D is undetermined. Germline V gives CDR1 MNHEY, CDR2 SVGAGI. Between the trimmed V and J ends, which lost 4 bases and 1 base, there was a span of 10 bases. The CDR3 totals 14 residues. CDR3 in amino acids: CASSLYGKNTEAFF. The DNA for the CDR3 is TGTGCCAGCAGTTTATATGGGAAGAACACTGAAGCTTTCTTT.

CDR3 nucleotides: TGCGCCAGCAGCCAAGGGGCCAGCCTGAGGGAGCAGTACTTC. Its protein product is CASSQGASLREQYF. V is TRBV4-1 and J is TRBJ2-4; D is perhaps TRBD2 (5 bases). Germline values: CDR1 MGHRA, CDR2 YSYEKL. V was clipped by 1 base and J by 13 bases, with 17 bases between them. The CDR3 is 14 residues long.

This clonotype was counted between two and nine times. The DNA for the CDR3 is TGTGCCAGCAGTCGGACTAACTCCTACAATGAGCAGTTCTTC. Protein: CASSRTNSYNEQFF. This chain joins TRBV6-2 or TRBV6-3 and TRBJ2-1, with D perhaps matching TRBD2 (6 bases). The germline gives CDR1 MNHEY, CDR2 SVGEGT. Trimming left V 5 bases short and J 0 bases short, with 8 bases between. The CDR3 is 14 amino acids.